The clone carrying this TCR beta chain was detected once. Its specificity is not known. The sample originates from a study of cytomegalovirus exposure and HLA in healthy donors. The CDR3 has 13 residues. Deletions cut 0 bases from V and 7 bases from J, with 9 bases between. Germline assignment: CDR1 GTSNPN and CDR2 SVGIG (reference sequence). It was with 60 Vbeta and 13 Jbeta primers that the PCR ran. Clones were read by immunoSEQ multiplex PCR, and TCRdb kept only the in-frame ones, dropping some. The sample lists roughly 80,000 clones; over 55% were seen once. Donors were nominally healthy when sampled, though unrecorded immune exposures were likely. Study findings and constraints: Reportedly, a later analysis found an Asian-associated ancestry cluster had fewer N-insertions than the roughly 700-donor mean.

Sequenced sample: PBMCs. The V call is TRBV30, the J call TRBJ2-2; D gene unclear. The receptor was isolated from a young man in good health and CMV-seropositive. The CDR3 DNA follows: TGTGCCTGGAGTGTACAGATAGGCGGGGAGCTGTTTTTT. Translation: CAWSVQIGGELFF.